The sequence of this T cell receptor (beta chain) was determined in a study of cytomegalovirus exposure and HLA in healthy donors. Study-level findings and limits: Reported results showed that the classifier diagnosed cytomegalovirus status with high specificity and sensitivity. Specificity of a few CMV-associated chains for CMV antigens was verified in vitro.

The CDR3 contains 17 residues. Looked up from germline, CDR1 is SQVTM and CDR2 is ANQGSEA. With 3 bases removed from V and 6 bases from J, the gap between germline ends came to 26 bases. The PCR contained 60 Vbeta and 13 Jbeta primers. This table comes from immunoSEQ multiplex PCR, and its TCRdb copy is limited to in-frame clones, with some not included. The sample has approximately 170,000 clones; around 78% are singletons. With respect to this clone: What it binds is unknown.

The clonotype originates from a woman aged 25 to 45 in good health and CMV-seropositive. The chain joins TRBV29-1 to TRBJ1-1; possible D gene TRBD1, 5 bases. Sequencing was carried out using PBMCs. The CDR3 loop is CSVERSEGIGRLPEAFF. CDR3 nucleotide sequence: TGCAGCGTTGAGCGGTCGGAGGGGATAGGAAGGCTCCCTGAAGCTTTCTTT.